The 26 T cell receptor beta chains below come from one sample, sequenced in a study of cytomegalovirus exposure and HLA in healthy donors. TCRdb's table, derived via immunoSEQ multiplex PCR, lists solely in-frame clones and lacks some. This repertoire shows approximately 150,000 clones, 84% found once; its top ten account for roughly a tenth. The sample taken for sequencing was PBMCs. These receptors originate from a man aged 25-40 years in good health and CMV-seropositive.

This chain uses TRBV25-1 with TRBJ2-7; D possibly corresponds to TRBD2 (7 bases). The V and J ends lost 4 bases and 4 bases respectively, with 23 bases between them. Germline CDR1 is MGHDK and CDR2 is SYGVNS. The CDR3 has 17 amino acids. The CDR3 reads CASSAYGRGAPTYEQYF. The CDR3 region has the DNA TGTGCCAGCAGTGCTTACGGACGGGGGGCTCCCACTTACGAGCAGTACTTC.

CDR3 bases: TGTGCCAGCAGCCCTGAAGCTTCCGGGGAGCTGTTTTTT. Its protein product is CASSPEASGELFF. V and J are TRBV5-4 and TRBJ2-2, with D uncertain. The CDR3 sequence is 13 residues long. Germline V gene sequence: CDR1 SGHNT, CDR2 YYREEE (reference sequence). The V and J ends lost 4 bases and 6 bases respectively, with 10 bases between them.

This clone has more than one count but fewer than ten. V gene TRBV5-1 combines with J gene TRBJ2-5, with D uncertain. The length of the CDR3 is 13 residues. Germline V gives CDR1 SGHRS, CDR2 YFSETQ. The V end lost 0 bases, the J end lost 3 bases, and 6 bases lay between the germline ends. The CDR3 DNA follows: TGCGCCAGCAGCTTGGATTTCGAAGAGACCCAGTACTTC. This encodes CASSLDFEETQYF.

The chain uses TRBV28 and TRBJ2-2; TRBD2 agrees at 14 bases. Per germline, CDR1 MDHEN and CDR2 SYDVKM. The CDR3 runs to 20 residues. V gave up 5 bases and J gave up 3 bases; unmatched junction bases: 14. CDR3 sequence: CASSPRTGGLAGVDTGELFF. Here the CDR3 DNA reads TGTGCCAGCAGTCCACGGACAGGGGGACTAGCGGGGGTTGACACCGGGGAGCTGTTTTTT.

This clone was detected once. The rearrangement uses TRBV6-5 and TRBJ1-2; TRBD1 matches at 8 bases. The germline gives CDR1 MNHEY, CDR2 SVGAGI. The V segment lost 6 bases and the J segment 8 bases; nucleotides outside the gene matches: 8. The CDR3 contains 13 residues. This chain's CDR3 is CASRDRVLQGYTF. DNA of the CDR3: TGTGCCAGCAGGGACAGGGTTCTTCAGGGCTACACCTTC.

This chain uses TRBV6-5 with TRBJ1-4; 10 bases align to TRBD1. Trimming cost V 8 bases and J 6 bases; bases outside gene matches: 3. The CDR3 is 13 residues long. CDR1 MNHEY and CDR2 SVGAGI come from the germline V gene. Written as DNA, the CDR3 is TGTGCCAGCCGACAGGGGGCCGATGAAAAACTGTTTTTT. Translated, it gives CASRQGADEKLFF.

V and J are TRBV7-2 and TRBJ2-7; D is perhaps TRBD2 (5 bases). The CDR3 runs 17 residues. V was cut by 3 bases and J by 4 bases, with 22 bases left in between. CDR1 and CDR2 from the germline V gene are SGHTA and FQGNSA. CDR3 DNA sequence: TGTGCCAGCAGCTTCTCGTCCTCGGAGGAGATCCCGTACGAGCAGTACTTC. Amino acid sequence: CASSFSSSEEIPYEQYF.

The chain combines TRBV15 with TRBJ2-1; TRBD2 agrees at 7 bases. The CDR3 length is 16 residues. CDR1 LNHNV and CDR2 YYDKDF come from the germline V gene (reference sequence). With 0 bases clipped from V and 6 bases from J, the junction kept 8 bases outside the gene matches. The CDR3 sequence: CATSRDGRLAVNEQFF. In DNA, the CDR3 is TGTGCCACCAGCAGAGATGGTCGGCTAGCGGTCAATGAGCAGTTCTTC.

This clone has just one count. V gene TRBV7-8 combines with J gene TRBJ2-7; no firm D call. The CDR3 runs 15 residues. V lost 1 base to trimming and J lost 5 bases, with 15 bases between them. The germline CDR1 and CDR2 sequences are SGHVS and FQNEAQ. CDR3 amino acids: CASSLGQTSDDEQYF. CDR3 nucleotide sequence: TGTGCCAGCAGCTTAGGTCAGACGAGCGACGACGAGCAGTACTTC.

The rearrangement joins TRBV10-3 to TRBJ1-1; TRBD1 matches at 10 bases. The germline gives CDR1 ENHRY, CDR2 SYGVKD. The length of the CDR3 is 13 residues. The V and J ends lost 8 bases and 2 bases, in that order; junction bases with no gene match: 2. The CDR3, as DNA: TGTGCCATCCGGACAGGGGGAAACACTGAAGCTTTCTTT. Translation gives CAIRTGGNTEAFF.

The CDR3 region is CASSLNKANTGELFF. CDR3 in DNA: TGTGCCAGCAGCTTAAACAAAGCGAACACCGGGGAGCTGTTTTTT. The chain couples TRBV7-6 to TRBJ2-2; unclear D gene. Looked up from germline, CDR1 is SGHVS and CDR2 is FNYEAQ. Trimming removed 2 bases at V and 0 bases at J, with 7 bases between. This CDR3 has 15 residues.

The V gene is TRBV5-1, the J gene TRBJ1-5; D unclear. The CDR3 runs to 14 residues. Trimming stripped 2 bases from V and 7 bases from J, with 13 bases between. Germline V gene data show CDR1 as SGHRS and CDR2 as YFSETQ. CDR3 loop: CASSFGGLEQPQHF. Written as DNA, the CDR3 is TGCGCCAGCAGCTTCGGAGGGTTGGAACAGCCCCAGCATTTT.

The genes are TRBV6-5 and TRBJ2-7, with D perhaps matching TRBD2 (7 bases). V gave up 2 bases and J gave up 3 bases, with 11 bases separating them. The CDR3 sequence is 14 residues long. Germline CDR1 MNHEY, CDR2 SVGAGI. The CDR3 DNA reads TGTGCCAGCAGTTACGAGGGGGGGGACTACGAGCAGTACTTC. Translating it yields CASSYEGGDYEQYF.

J is TRBJ2-5 and V is TRBV9, with D unclear. Germline V gives CDR1 SGDLS, CDR2 YYNGEE. The CDR3 has 13 residues. V lost 0 bases, J lost 1 base, and 4 bases lay in between. Here the CDR3 DNA reads TGTGCCAGCAGCGTAGCTTTCCAAGAGACCCAGTACTTC. This gives the protein CASSVAFQETQYF. The complete variable domain, with remaining parts taken from reference TRBV9 and TRBJ2-5, reads DSGVTQTPKHLITATGQRVTLRCSPRSGDLSVYWYQQSLDQGLQFLIQYYNGEERAKGNILERFSAQQFPDLHSELNLSSLELGDSALYFCASSVAFQETQYFGPGTRLLVL.

CDR3 region: CASSYGAARVGETQYF. For the CDR3, the DNA is TGTGCCAGCAGTTACGGAGCGGCCCGAGTGGGGGAGACCCAGTACTTC. The rearrangement links TRBV6-6 to TRBJ2-5; possible D gene TRBD2, 5 bases. The V and J ends lost 2 bases and 5 bases respectively, with 18 bases between them. CDR3 length: 16 residues. CDR1 and CDR2 from the germline V gene are MNHNY and SVGAGI (reference sequence).

The J gene is TRBJ2-2, the V gene TRBV10-2, with 9 bases fitting TRBD1. V lost 4 bases to trimming and J lost 3 bases; unmatched junction nucleotides: 0. CDR1 WSHSY and CDR2 SAAADI come from the germline V gene. The length of the CDR3 is 14 residues. CDR3 region: CASSGQGDTGELFF. As DNA, the CDR3 is TGCGCCAGCAGTGGACAGGGGGACACCGGGGAGCTGTTTTTT.

The chain employs TRBV27 and TRBJ1-5, with 9 bases fitting TRBD1. This CDR3 has 15 amino acids. Unmatched junction bases numbered 8, after V lost 5 bases and J lost 6 bases. Germline V lookup: CDR1 MNHEY, CDR2 SMNVEV (reference sequence). In DNA form, the CDR3 reads TGTGCCAGCAGTATGACAGGGGGAGAAGGTCAGCCCCAGCATTTT. Amino acid sequence: CASSMTGGEGQPQHF.

The V and J genes are TRBV27 and TRBJ2-3, with TRBD1 identical over 12 bases. The CDR3 has 16 residues. Germline CDR1 reads MNHEY; CDR2 reads SMNVEV (reference sequence). J was trimmed by 4 bases and V by 10 bases; bases with no gene match: 12. The chain's CDR3 is CATSRGGQGAPDTQYF. The CDR3 coding sequence is TGTGCCACCTCTAGGGGGGGACAGGGGGCTCCAGATACGCAGTATTTT.

This chain connects TRBV13 to TRBJ2-7; TRBD1 agrees at 7 bases. In germline, CDR1 is PRHDT, CDR2 FYEKMQ (reference sequence). The CDR3 sequence is 16 residues long. The trim removed 5 bases at V and 2 bases at J, leaving 12 bases unmatched. CDR3 loop: CASSQRQGFVPYEQYF. The CDR3 DNA follows: TGTGCCAGCAGCCAACGACAGGGATTCGTACCCTACGAGCAGTACTTC.

The chain has TRBV7-3 and TRBJ2-3, with 7 bases fitting TRBD2. V lost 5 bases to trimming and J lost 0 bases; unmatched junction nucleotides: 5. Germline assignment: CDR1 SGHTA and CDR2 FQGTGA. The CDR3 contains 15 residues. In DNA, the CDR3 is TGTGCCAGCAGCCCCGGCGGGGGAAGCACAGATACGCAGTATTTT. It is translated as CASSPGGGSTDTQYF. The entire variable domain, with the rest obtained from reference TRBV7-3 and TRBJ2-3, is as follows: GAGVSQTPSNKVTEKGKYVELRCDPISGHTALYWYRQSLGQGPEFLIYFQGTGAADDSGLPNDRFFAVRPEGSVSTLKIQRTERGDSAVYLCASSPGGGSTDTQYFGPGTRLTVL.

The rearrangement joins TRBV2 to TRBJ2-6; D gene uncertain. The V and J ends lost 6 bases and 0 bases respectively, with 9 bases between them. Germline CDR1 and CDR2: SNHLY and FYNNEI. The CDR3 is 15 amino acids. The CDR3 protein is CASRQQSSGANVLTF. The CDR3 DNA sequence: TGTGCCAGCAGGCAACAGAGCTCTGGGGCCAACGTCCTGACTTTC.

J is TRBJ1-6 and V is TRBV7-8, with no clear D. The CDR3 is 16 residues long. Germline V gives CDR1 SGHVS, CDR2 FQNEAQ. V dropped 2 bases and J dropped 9 bases, with 17 bases sitting between them. The CDR3 DNA sequence: TGTGCCAGCAGCTTAACCGGGTTAAGCTTGGGTTCACCCCTCCACTTT. Translating it yields CASSLTGLSLGSPLHF.

The J gene is TRBJ1-6, the V gene TRBV7-9; the D gene is possibly TRBD1 (5 bases). CDR1 is SEHNR and CDR2 is FQNEAQ in the germline V gene (reference sequence). The CDR3 has 15 residues. Trimming stripped 4 bases from V and 7 bases from J, with 14 bases between. CDR3 coding DNA: TGTGCCAGCAGCTCCCTGCGGGGACGAAATTCACCCCTCCACTTT. Translating it yields CASSSLRGRNSPLHF. The variable domain in full, with the rest retrieved from reference TRBV7-9 and TRBJ1-6, is DTGVSQNPRHKITKRGQNVTFRCDPISEHNRLYWYRQTLGQGPEFLTYFQNEAQLEKSRLLSDRFSAERPKGSFSTLEIQRTEQGDSAMYLCASSSLRGRNSPLHFGNGTRLTVT.

The chain is built from TRBV5-1 and TRBJ1-3; D is unresolved. V gave up 4 bases and J gave up 5 bases, with 10 bases separating them. This CDR3 region has 13 residues. CDR1 is SGHRS and CDR2 is YFSETQ in the germline V gene. CDR3 DNA: TGCGCCAGCAGCCCCCAGTCGCGAAACACCATATATTTT. This translates into CASSPQSRNTIYF.

The V gene is TRBV19, the J gene TRBJ1-2; D possibly corresponds to TRBD1 (6 bases). The germline CDR1 and CDR2 sequences are LNHDA and SQIVND (reference sequence). V lost 5 bases and J 0 bases, leaving 16 bases between the germline ends. The CDR3 runs to 16 residues. The CDR3 nucleotides are TGTGCCAGTAGTGCCGAACGACAGGCCCCTAACTATGGCTACACCTTC. It specifies CASSAERQAPNYGYTF.

This chain links TRBV7-6 with TRBJ2-5; possible D gene TRBD2, 6 bases. CDR1 is SGHVS and CDR2 is FNYEAQ in the germline V gene. V lost 1 base, J lost 4 bases, and 13 bases lay in between. The CDR3 loop spans 15 amino acids. This CDR3 reads CASSLEEEGLETQYF. CDR3 coding DNA: TGTGCCAGCAGCTTAGAGGAGGAGGGCTTAGAGACCCAGTACTTC.